This TCR beta chain was obtained from a study of blood T cell repertoires in COVID-19. Study as a whole: Donors in the United States, Italy and Spain gave samples during acute or convalescent COVID-19. Sources were T cells, B-cell-depleted T cells, or PBMCs; the material itself was cDNA or gDNA.

As processed by the authors: The assay estimated nucleated cells by amplifying reference gene primers. Assay used: immunoSEQ multiplex PCR; TCRdb lists only in-frame clones, some missing. Clonal size and the V and J genes are those of that table, whereas D and trimming came from the DNA. The profile covers around 180,000 clones, with roughly nine tenths appearing a single time and less than 25% taken by the ten largest. This CDR3 is built from 12 residues. The V end was cut by 4 bases, the J end by 7 bases, with 10 bases between. Germline V lookup: CDR1 SGHDN, CDR2 FVKESK. The clonotype originates from a man between 65 and 85 years old with active or convalescent COVID-19. The chain recombines TRBV14 with TRBJ1-1, with a weak D call TRBD1 (6 bases). The material sequenced was peripheral blood. In DNA form, the CDR3 reads TGTGCCAGCAGCCGGGCGGACAGTGAAGCTTTCTTT. It is translated as CASSRADSEAFF.